This T cell receptor beta chain was documented in a study of shared clonotypes between healthy human individuals. Across the study: The study drew on two women and a few men aged 18 to 49 as donors.

For this clone: Its antigen remains unknown. This specimen includes other DNA sequences encoding the same CDR3.

General study findings and limits: Naive CD4 clonotype sharing across a handful of donors was about 5%. Sampling included only blood; tissue repertoires likely differ.

Every immunoSEQ plate was one replicate of a subset's evenly spread DNA. Profiled with immunoSEQ multiplex PCR; TCRdb holds only in-frame clones, not every one. The table lists roughly 1,600,000 clones, less than 99% of them singletons, with under 0.45% in the top ten. The specimen was naive CD4+ T cells sorted from blood. Subset noted: CD45RA+ positively selected. The sequence was obtained from a man aged 25 to 45 in good health.

CDR3 amino acids: CASSPPGTGSYEQYF. The CDR3 nucleotides are TGTGCCAGCTCACCCCCCGGGACAGGGTCTTACGAGCAGTACTTC. This chain uses TRBV18 with TRBJ2-7; TRBD1 matches at 9 bases. The V segment lost 3 bases and the J segment 4 bases; nucleotides outside the gene matches: 7. The germline V gene encodes CDR1 KGHSH and CDR2 LQKENI. There are 15 residues in the CDR3.